One and the same sample provided the 17 T cell receptor beta chains below, sequenced in a study of blood T cell repertoires in COVID-19. Profiled with immunoSEQ multiplex PCR; TCRdb holds only in-frame clones, not every one. The sample yields 150,000 to 200,000 clones, 65% to 85% seen once. The specimen sequenced was peripheral blood. The receptors stem from a man between 60 and 75 years old with active or convalescent COVID-19.

In its sample, this clone was seen once. This chain connects TRBV24-1 to TRBJ1-2; 10 nucleotides agree with TRBD1. Germline values: CDR1 KGHDR, CDR2 SFDVKD. J was trimmed by 3 bases and V by 3 bases; bases with no gene match: 3. The CDR3 has 15 residues. The CDR3 bases are TGTGCCACCAGTGATCCGGGACAGGGGCACTATGGCTACACCTTC. It codes for CATSDPGQGHYGYTF.

The chain joins TRBV4-3 to TRBJ2-2; 10 bases align to TRBD1. Per germline, CDR1 LGHNA and CDR2 YSLEER. The CDR3 spans 17 residues. V lost 0 bases to trimming and J lost 5 bases; unmatched junction nucleotides: 6. CDR3 in amino acids: CASSQDRDRGWTGELFF. The CDR3 nucleotides read TGCGCCAGCAGCCAAGACAGGGACAGGGGTTGGACCGGGGAGCTGTTTTTT.

The chain recombines TRBV28 with TRBJ2-5, with 7 bases aligning to TRBD1. This CDR3 spans 15 amino acids. The V gene's germline CDR1 is MDHEN and CDR2 SYDVKM. Unmatched junction bases numbered 6, after V lost 5 bases and J lost 0 bases. The DNA of the CDR3 is TGTGCCAGCAGTCCTGGGACAGCGTACCAAGAGACCCAGTACTTC. This gives the protein CASSPGTAYQETQYF.

J is TRBJ2-1 and V is TRBV24-1, with D perhaps matching TRBD2 (6 bases). CDR1 is KGHDR, CDR2 SFDVKD, per germline. Trimming removed 4 bases at V and 2 bases at J, with 17 bases between. The CDR3 has 17 amino acids. CDR3 DNA: TGTGCCACCAGTGAGCGGAGACGCGGGATGACCTACAATGAGCAGTTCTTC. Amino acid sequence: CATSERRRGMTYNEQFF.

The chain links TRBV11-2 to TRBJ2-5, with a tentative D call TRBD2 (5 bases). Trimming left V 2 bases short and J 1 base short, with 11 bases between. The CDR3 length is 15 residues. Germline assignment: CDR1 SGHAT and CDR2 FQNNGV. The CDR3 sequence: CASSLYPGSQETQYF. DNA for the CDR3: TGTGCCAGCAGCTTATACCCGGGGTCCCAAGAGACCCAGTACTTC.

This clone was seen only a few times. The chain couples TRBV27 to TRBJ2-7; no clear D gene. The CDR3 extends over 14 amino acids. CDR1 is MNHEY and CDR2 is SMNVEV in the germline V gene (reference sequence). Trimming cost V 0 bases and J 3 bases, with 9 bases left between them. CDR3 DNA sequence: TGTGCCAGCAGTTTATCGTGGCCCCTCTACGAGCAGTACTTC. Translation gives CASSLSWPLYEQYF.

J is TRBJ1-5 and V is TRBV7-2, with a weak D call TRBD1 (5 bases). Trimming left V 1 base short and J 5 bases short, with 12 bases between. The CDR3 is 15 amino acids. The V gene's germline CDR1 is SGHTA and CDR2 FQGNSA. In DNA form, the CDR3 reads TGTGCCAGCAGCTTAGAGCTGGGGCTCCATCAGCCCCAGCATTTT. Its protein is CASSLELGLHQPQHF.

The rearrangement links TRBV7-2 to TRBJ2-2; TRBD2 is a possible D gene (6 bases). Germline V CDR1 and CDR2: SGHTA, FQGNSA. The CDR3 covers 16 residues. V lost 9 bases to trimming and J lost 2 bases, with 19 bases between them. In DNA form, the CDR3 reads TGTGCCAGAGAAATTACCAGCGGGCTAAACACCGGGGAGCTGTTTTTT. It specifies CAREITSGLNTGELFF.

This clone was observed at least ten times. The chain uses TRBV5-4 and TRBJ2-5; D perhaps matches TRBD1 (6 bases). This CDR3 spans 16 amino acids. CDR1 and CDR2 (germline): SGHNT, YYREEE (reference sequence). The germline V and J ends were trimmed by 0 bases and 2 bases, with 14 bases remaining between them. The DNA of the CDR3 is TGTGCCAGCAGCTTGGCCCCGGGTAGGGGGCAAGAGACCCAGTACTTC. Its protein is CASSLAPGRGQETQYF.

The chain links TRBV7-2 to TRBJ2-3; D remains ambiguous. The germline gives CDR1 SGHTA, CDR2 FQGNSA. CDR3 length: 12 amino acids. V lost 5 bases to trimming and J lost 7 bases, with 10 bases between them. CDR3 bases: TGTGCCAGCAGCGCCCTCAGATATACGCAGTATTTT. It encodes CASSALRYTQYF.

The V gene is TRBV10-2, the J gene TRBJ1-2; the match to TRBD1 covers 7 bases. Germline-derived CDR1 and CDR2 are WSHSY and SAAADI. CDR3 length: 12 residues. V shed 4 bases, J shed 8 bases, and the junction held 4 bases outside the gene matches. This CDR3 reads CASSGQGYGYTF. For the CDR3, the DNA is TGCGCCAGCAGTGGACAGGGCTACGGCTACACCTTC.

This rearrangement joins TRBV28 to TRBJ2-7; a weak D match, TRBD1 (5 bases). The CDR3 sequence is 13 residues long. Germline values: CDR1 MDHEN, CDR2 SYDVKM. The V end was cut by 3 bases, the J end by 3 bases, with 9 bases between. The CDR3 reads CASSLEQDYEQYF. In DNA form, the CDR3 reads TGTGCCAGCAGTTTGGAACAGGACTACGAGCAGTACTTC.

The chain has TRBV7-6 and TRBJ1-4, with D possibly TRBD1 on 6 matching bases. V dropped 6 bases and J dropped 8 bases, with 22 bases sitting between them. CDR3 length: 16 amino acids. The germline V gene encodes CDR1 SGHVS and CDR2 FNYEAQ. This CDR3 reads CASSPQGGGGREKLFF. Here the CDR3 DNA reads TGTGCCAGCAGTCCACAGGGAGGCGGGGGGCGCGAAAAACTGTTTTTT.

This clone was recorded once. This rearrangement joins TRBV11-2 to TRBJ2-1, with 9 bases matching TRBD2. The V segment lost 3 bases and the J segment 3 bases; nucleotides outside the gene matches: 3. This CDR3 comprises 15 residues. Germline values: CDR1 SGHAT, CDR2 FQNNGV. CDR3 sequence (DNA): TGTGCCAGCAGCTTTAGCGGGAGCTTCTACAATGAGCAGTTCTTC. It translates to CASSFSGSFYNEQFF.

Only a few counts were recorded for this clone. This chain connects TRBV25-1 to TRBJ2-7, with TRBD2 as a possible D gene (6 bases). Germline-derived CDR1 and CDR2 are MGHDK and SYGVNS. V lost 1 base and J 2 bases, leaving 12 bases between the germline ends. This CDR3 has 15 residues. CDR3 nucleotide sequence: TGTGCCAGCAGTGAATCGATTAGCGGAACCTACGAGCAGTACTTC. Protein sequence: CASSESISGTYEQYF.

The chain carries TRBV7-6 and TRBJ2-2, with 15 bases that match TRBD2. With V trimmed by 5 bases and J by 3 bases, 10 bases remained unmatched. Looked up from germline, CDR1 is SGHVS and CDR2 is FNYEAQ. The CDR3 is 19 residues long. The CDR3: CASSHPGTSGRRDTGELFF. The CDR3 DNA follows: TGTGCCAGCAGCCATCCCGGGACTAGCGGGAGGCGGGACACCGGGGAGCTGTTTTTT.

This chain connects TRBV7-6 to TRBJ2-7, with a possible D match to TRBD2 (7 bases). This CDR3 is built from 18 residues. Germline lookup yields CDR1 SGHVS and CDR2 FNYEAQ. Trimming took 5 bases from V and 7 from J, leaving 30 bases between them. CDR3 protein: CASSLGIGGLSPTREQYF. DNA for the CDR3: TGTGCCAGCAGCCTAGGCATCGGGGGGCTTTCTCCAACGAGGGAGCAGTACTTC.